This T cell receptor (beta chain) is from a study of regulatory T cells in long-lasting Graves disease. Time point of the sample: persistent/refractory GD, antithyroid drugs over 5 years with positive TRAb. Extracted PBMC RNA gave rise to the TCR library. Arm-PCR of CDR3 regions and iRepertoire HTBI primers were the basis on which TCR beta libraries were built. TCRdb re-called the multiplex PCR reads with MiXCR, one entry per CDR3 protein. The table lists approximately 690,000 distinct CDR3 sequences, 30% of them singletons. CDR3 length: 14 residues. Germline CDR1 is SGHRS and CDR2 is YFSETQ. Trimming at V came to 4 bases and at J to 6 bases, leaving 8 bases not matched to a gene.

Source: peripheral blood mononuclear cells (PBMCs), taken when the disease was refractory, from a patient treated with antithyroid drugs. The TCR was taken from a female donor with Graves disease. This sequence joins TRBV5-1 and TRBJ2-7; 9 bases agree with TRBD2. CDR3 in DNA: TGCGCCAGCAGCCATAGCGGGAGCCCCCTCGAGCAGTACTTC. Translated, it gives CASSHSGSPLEQYF.